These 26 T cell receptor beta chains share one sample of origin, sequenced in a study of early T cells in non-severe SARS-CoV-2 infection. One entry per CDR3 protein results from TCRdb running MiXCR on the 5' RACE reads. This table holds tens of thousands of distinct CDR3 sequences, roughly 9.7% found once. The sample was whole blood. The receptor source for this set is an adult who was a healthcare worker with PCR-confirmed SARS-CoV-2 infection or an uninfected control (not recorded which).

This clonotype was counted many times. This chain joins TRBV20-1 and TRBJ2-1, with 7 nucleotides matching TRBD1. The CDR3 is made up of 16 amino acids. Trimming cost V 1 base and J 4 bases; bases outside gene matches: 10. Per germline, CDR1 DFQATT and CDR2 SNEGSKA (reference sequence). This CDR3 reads CSARGSGGLRYNEQFF. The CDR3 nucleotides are TGCAGTGCTAGAGGTTCAGGGGGTTTGAGGTACAATGAGCAGTTCTTC.

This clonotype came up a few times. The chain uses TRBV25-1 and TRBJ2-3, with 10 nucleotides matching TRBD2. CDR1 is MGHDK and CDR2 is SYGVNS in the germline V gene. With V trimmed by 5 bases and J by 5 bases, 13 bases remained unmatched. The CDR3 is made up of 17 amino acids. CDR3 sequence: CASSQSPRLAGVDTQYF. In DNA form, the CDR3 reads TGTGCCAGCAGTCAATCCCCAAGGCTAGCGGGAGTAGATACGCAGTATTTT.

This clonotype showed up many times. The CDR3 coding sequence is TGTGCCAGCAGCTTAACCCTTAATTCACCCCTCCACTTT. Translated, it gives CASSLTLNSPLHF. V is TRBV27 and J is TRBJ1-6, with D hard to call. The germline V and J ends were trimmed by 6 bases and 6 bases, with 9 bases remaining between them. Per germline, CDR1 MNHEY and CDR2 SMNVEV (reference sequence). The CDR3 loop spans 13 amino acids.

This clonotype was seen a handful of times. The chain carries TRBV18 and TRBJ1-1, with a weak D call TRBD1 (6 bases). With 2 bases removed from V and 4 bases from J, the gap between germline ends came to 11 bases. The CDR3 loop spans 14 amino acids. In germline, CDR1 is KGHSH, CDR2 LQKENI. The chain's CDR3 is CASSPSIRGTEAFF. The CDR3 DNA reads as TGTGCCAGCTCACCATCTATCAGGGGCACTGAAGCTTTCTTT.

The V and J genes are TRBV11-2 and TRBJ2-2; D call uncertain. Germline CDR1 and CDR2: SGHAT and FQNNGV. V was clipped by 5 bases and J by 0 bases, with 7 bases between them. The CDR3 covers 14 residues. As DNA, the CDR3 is TGTGCCAGCAGCCCCCGTACGAACACCGGGGAGCTGTTTTTT. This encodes CASSPRTNTGELFF.

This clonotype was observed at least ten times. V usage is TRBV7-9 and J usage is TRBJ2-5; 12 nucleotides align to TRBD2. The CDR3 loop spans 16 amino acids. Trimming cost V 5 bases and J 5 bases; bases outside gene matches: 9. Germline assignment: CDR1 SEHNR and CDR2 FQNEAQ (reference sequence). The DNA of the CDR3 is TGTGCCAGCAGCCTTCCACTAGCGGGAGGTGGGGAGACCCAGTACTTC. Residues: CASSLPLAGGGETQYF.

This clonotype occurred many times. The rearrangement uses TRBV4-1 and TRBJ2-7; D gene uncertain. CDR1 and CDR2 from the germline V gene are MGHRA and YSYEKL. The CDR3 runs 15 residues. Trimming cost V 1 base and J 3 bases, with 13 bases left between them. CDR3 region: CASSQASGTFYEQYF. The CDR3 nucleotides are TGCGCCAGCAGCCAAGCCTCGGGTACATTCTACGAGCAGTACTTC.

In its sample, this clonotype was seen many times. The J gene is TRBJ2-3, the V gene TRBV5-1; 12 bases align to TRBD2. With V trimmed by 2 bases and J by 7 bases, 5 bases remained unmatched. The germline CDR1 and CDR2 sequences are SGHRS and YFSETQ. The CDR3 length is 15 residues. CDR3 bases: TGCGCCAGCAGCTTTCTGACTAGCGGGAGTTATACGCAGTATTTT. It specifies CASSFLTSGSYTQYF.

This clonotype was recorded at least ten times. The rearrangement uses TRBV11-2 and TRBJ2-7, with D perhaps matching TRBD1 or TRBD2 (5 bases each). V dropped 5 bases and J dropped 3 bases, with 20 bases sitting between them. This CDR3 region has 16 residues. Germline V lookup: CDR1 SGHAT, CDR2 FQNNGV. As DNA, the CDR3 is TGTGCCAGCAGCCAGGGATCCTCGGGATCAATCTACGAGCAGTACTTC. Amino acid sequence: CASSQGSSGSIYEQYF.

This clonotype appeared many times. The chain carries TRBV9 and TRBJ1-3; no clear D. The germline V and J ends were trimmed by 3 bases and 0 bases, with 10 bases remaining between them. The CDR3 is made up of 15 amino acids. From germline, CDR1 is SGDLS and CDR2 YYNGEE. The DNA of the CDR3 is TGTGCCAGCAGCGCCGACGGCACCTCTGGAAACACCATATATTTT. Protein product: CASSADGTSGNTIYF. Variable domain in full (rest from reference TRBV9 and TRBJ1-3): DSGVTQTPKHLITATGQRVTLRCSPRSGDLSVYWYQQSLDQGLQFLIQYYNGEERAKGNILERFSAQQFPDLHSELNLSSLELGDSALYFCASSADGTSGNTIYFGEGSWLTVV.

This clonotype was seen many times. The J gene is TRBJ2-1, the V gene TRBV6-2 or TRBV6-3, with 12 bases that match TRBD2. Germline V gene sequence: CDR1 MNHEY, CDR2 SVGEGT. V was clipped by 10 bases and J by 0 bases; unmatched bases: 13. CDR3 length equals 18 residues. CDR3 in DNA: TGTGCCACCCGTGCTAGCGGGAGGGCGCTAAGCTCCTACAATGAGCAGTTCTTC. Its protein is CATRASGRALSSYNEQFF.

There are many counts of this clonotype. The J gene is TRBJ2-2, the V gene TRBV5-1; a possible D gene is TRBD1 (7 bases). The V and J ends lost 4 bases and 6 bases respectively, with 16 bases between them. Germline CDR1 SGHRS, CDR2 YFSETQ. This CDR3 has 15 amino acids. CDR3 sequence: CASSGGTEGPGELFF. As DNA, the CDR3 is TGCGCCAGCAGCGGCGGGACAGAGGGTCCCGGGGAGCTGTTTTTT.

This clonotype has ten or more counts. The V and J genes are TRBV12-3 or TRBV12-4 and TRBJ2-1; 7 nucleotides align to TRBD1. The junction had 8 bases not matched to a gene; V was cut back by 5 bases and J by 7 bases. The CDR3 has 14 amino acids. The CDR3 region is CASSVDRAGNEQFF. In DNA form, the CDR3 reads TGTGCCAGCAGTGTCGACAGGGCAGGGAATGAGCAGTTCTTC.

CDR3 residues: CASRRNPGGGEKLFF. CDR3 coding DNA: TGTGCCAGCAGGCGAAATCCAGGGGGCGGTGAAAAACTGTTTTTT. The J gene is TRBJ1-4, the V gene TRBV6-5, with TRBD1 identical over 8 bases. This CDR3 comprises 15 residues. CDR1 MNHEY and CDR2 SVGAGI come from the germline V gene. Trimming took 6 bases from V and 7 from J; bases not matched to a gene: 10.

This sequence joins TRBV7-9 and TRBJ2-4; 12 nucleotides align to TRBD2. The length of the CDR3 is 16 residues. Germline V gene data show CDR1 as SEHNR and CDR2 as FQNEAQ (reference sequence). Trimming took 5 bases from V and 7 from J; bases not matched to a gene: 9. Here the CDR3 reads CASSAGLAGPWNIQYF. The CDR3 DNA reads TGTGCCAGCAGCGCGGGACTAGCGGGCCCCTGGAACATTCAGTACTTC.

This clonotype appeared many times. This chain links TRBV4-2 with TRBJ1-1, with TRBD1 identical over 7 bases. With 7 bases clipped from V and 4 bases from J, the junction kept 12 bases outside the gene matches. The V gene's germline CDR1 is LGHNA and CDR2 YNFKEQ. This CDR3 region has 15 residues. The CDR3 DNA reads TGTGCCAGCACCTTGGAGACAGGGAGTGGCACTGAAGCTTTCTTT. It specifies CASTLETGSGTEAFF.

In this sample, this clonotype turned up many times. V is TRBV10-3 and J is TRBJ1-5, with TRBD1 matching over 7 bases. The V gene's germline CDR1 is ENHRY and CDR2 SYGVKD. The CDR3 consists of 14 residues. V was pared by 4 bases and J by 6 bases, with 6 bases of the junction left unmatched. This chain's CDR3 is CAISGSQGSQPQHF. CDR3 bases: TGTGCCATCAGTGGTTCACAGGGGAGTCAGCCCCAGCATTTT.

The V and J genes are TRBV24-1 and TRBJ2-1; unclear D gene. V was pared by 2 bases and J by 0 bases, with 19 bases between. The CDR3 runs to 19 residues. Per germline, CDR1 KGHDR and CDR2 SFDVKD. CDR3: CATSDYRPGPTGSYNEQFF. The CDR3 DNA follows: TGTGCCACCAGTGATTATCGTCCGGGCCCGACGGGCTCCTACAATGAGCAGTTCTTC.

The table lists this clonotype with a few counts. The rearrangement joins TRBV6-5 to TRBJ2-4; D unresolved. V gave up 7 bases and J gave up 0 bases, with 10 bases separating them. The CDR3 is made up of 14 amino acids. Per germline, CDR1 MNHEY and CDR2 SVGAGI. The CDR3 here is CASKISTAKNIQYF. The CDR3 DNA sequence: TGTGCCAGCAAGATCTCGACAGCCAAAAACATTCAGTACTTC.

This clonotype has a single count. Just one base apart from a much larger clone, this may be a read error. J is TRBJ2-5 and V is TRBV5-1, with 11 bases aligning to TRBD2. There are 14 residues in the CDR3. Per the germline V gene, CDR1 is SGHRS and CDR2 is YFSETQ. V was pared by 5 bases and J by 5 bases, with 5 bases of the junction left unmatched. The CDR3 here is CASSLTSGAETQYF. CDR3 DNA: TGCGCCAGCAGTTTGACTAGCGGGGCGGAGACCCAGTACTTC.

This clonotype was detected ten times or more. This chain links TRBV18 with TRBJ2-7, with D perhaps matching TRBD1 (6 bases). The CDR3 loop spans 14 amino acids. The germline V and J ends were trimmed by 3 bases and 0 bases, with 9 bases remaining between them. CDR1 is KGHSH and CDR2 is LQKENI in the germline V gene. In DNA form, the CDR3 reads TGTGCCAGCTCACCCCGGGACACCTCCTACGAGCAGTACTTC. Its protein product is CASSPRDTSYEQYF.

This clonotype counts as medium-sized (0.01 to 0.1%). CDR3 sequence: CASSLEANQPQHF. The CDR3, as DNA: TGTGCCAGCAGCTTAGAGGCTAATCAGCCCCAGCATTTT. The V gene is TRBV7-2, the J gene TRBJ1-5; no clear D. Between the trimmed V and J ends, which lost 1 base and 4 bases, there was a span of 5 bases. The CDR3 length is 13 residues. Germline values: CDR1 SGHTA, CDR2 FQGNSA.

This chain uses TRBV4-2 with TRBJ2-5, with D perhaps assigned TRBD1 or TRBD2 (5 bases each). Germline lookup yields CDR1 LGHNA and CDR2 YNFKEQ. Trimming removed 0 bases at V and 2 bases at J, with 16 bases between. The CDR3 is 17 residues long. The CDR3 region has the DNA TGTGCCAGCAGCCAAGATGGGATGAGGGGTCCTCAAGAGACCCAGTACTTC. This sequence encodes CASSQDGMRGPQETQYF.

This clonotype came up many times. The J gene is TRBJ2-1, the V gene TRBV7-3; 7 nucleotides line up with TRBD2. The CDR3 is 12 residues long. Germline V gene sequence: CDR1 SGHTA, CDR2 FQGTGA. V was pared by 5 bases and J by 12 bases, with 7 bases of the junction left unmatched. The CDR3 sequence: CASSRREGRQFF. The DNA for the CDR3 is TGTGCCAGCAGCCGAAGGGAGGGGAGGCAGTTCTTC. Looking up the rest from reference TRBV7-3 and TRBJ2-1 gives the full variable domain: GAGVSQTPSNKVTEKGKYVELRCDPISGHTALYWYRQSLGQGPEFLIYFQGTGAADDSGLPNDRFFAVRPEGSVSTLKIQRTERGDSAVYLCASSRREGRQFFGPGTRLTVL.

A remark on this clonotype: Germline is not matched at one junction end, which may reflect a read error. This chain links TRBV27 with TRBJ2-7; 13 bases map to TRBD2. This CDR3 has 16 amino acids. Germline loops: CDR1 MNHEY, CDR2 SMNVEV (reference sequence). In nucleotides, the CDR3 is TGTGCCAGCAGTATATCGGGACTAGCGGGGACCTACGAGCAGTACTTC. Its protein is CASSISGLAGTYEQYF.

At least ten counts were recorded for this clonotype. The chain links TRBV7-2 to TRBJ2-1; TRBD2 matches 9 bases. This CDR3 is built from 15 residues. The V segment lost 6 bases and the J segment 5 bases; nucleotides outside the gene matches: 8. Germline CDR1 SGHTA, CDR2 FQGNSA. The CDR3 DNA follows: TGTGCCAGCAGGATTCGGACTAGCGCTAACAATGAGCAGTTCTTC. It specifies CASRIRTSANNEQFF. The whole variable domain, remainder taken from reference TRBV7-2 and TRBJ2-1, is GAGVSQSPSNKVTEKGKDVELRCDPISGHTALYWYRQSLGQGLEFLIYFQGNSAPDKSGLPSDRFSAERTGGSVSTLTIQRTQQEDSAVYLCASRIRTSANNEQFFGPGTRLTVL.